The clone carrying this T cell receptor beta chain was recorded a few times. Its antigen is still unknown. This entry belongs to a study of blood T cells in healthy people across ages. A sample-barcoded 5' primer and a J-beta primer mix were used in a second PCR of about 7 to 11 cycles. Every sample produced at least 3 million CDR3-containing paired-end reads. TCRdb redid the calling of the 5' RACE reads with MiXCR, one entry per CDR3 protein. This table has over 1.5 million distinct CDR3 sequences, around 48% appearing once. Each donor had around 9.8 milliliters of peripheral blood drawn. Each sample used at least 6.5 million PBMCs. Study-wide points: Older individuals had lower TCR beta diversity per million T cells (the decline was roughly linear).

Germline-derived CDR1 and CDR2 are MNHEY and SVGAGI. V shed 4 bases and J shed 3 bases, with 13 bases lying between them. This CDR3 contains 14 residues. This TCR came from a woman aged 40 to 50 in good health. V is TRBV6-5 and J is TRBJ2-7; a possible D gene is TRBD1 (6 bases). Sequenced material: blood. CDR3 sequence: CASSLLQGNYEQYF. In DNA, the CDR3 is TGTGCCAGCAGTTTACTACAGGGAAACTACGAGCAGTACTTC.